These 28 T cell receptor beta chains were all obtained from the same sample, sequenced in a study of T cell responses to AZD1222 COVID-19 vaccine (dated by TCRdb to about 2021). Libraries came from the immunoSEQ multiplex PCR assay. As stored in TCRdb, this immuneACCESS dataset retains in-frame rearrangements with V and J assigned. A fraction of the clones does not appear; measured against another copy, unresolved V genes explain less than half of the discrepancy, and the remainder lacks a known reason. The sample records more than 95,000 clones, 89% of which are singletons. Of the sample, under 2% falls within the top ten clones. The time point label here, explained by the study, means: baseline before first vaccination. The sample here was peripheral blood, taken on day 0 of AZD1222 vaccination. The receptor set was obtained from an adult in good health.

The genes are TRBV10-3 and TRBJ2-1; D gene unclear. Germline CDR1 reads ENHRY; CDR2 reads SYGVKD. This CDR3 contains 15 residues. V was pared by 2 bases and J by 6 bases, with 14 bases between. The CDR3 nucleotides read TGTGCCATCAGTGAGGGTCTTCAGTCGAGCAATGAGCAGTTCTTC. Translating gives CAISEGLQSSNEQFF.

The CDR3 here is CASSQKTSGDSYEQYF. The DNA of the CDR3 is TGTGCCAGCAGCCAGAAGACTAGCGGAGACTCCTACGAGCAGTACTTC. V usage is TRBV4-2 and J usage is TRBJ2-7, with 9 bases matching TRBD2. The CDR3 runs to 16 residues. V trimming: 3 bases; J trimming: 0 bases; junction bases outside the gene matches: 6. CDR1 LGHNA and CDR2 YNFKEQ come from the germline V gene.

The CDR3 loop reads CASSLEAEHSNQPQHF. In nucleotides, the CDR3 is TGTGCCAGCAGCTTAGAGGCAGAACATAGCAATCAGCCCCAGCATTTT. J is TRBJ1-5 and V is TRBV7-8; D is unclear. Germline CDR1 reads SGHVS; CDR2 reads FQNEAQ. CDR3 size: 16 residues. Between the trimmed V and J ends, which lost 1 base and 0 bases, there was a span of 10 bases.

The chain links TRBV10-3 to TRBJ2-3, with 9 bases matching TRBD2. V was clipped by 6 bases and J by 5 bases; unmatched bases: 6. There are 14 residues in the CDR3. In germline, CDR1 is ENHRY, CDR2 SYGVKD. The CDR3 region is CAIRQREVVDTQYF. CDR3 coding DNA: TGTGCCATCAGACAGCGGGAGGTCGTAGATACGCAGTATTTT.

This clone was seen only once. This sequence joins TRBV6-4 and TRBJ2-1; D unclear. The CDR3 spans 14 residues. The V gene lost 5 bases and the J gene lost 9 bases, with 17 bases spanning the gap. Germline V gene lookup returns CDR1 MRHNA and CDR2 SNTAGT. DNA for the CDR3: TGTGCCAGCAGTAAACTACCCACGGGTTTTGAGCAGTTCTTC. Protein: CASSKLPTGFEQFF.

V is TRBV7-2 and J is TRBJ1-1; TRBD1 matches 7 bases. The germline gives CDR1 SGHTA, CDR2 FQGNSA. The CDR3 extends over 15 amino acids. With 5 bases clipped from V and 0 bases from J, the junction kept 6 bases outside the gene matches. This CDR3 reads CASSPRQGMNTEAFF. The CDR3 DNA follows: TGTGCCAGCAGCCCACGACAGGGAATGAACACTGAAGCTTTCTTT.

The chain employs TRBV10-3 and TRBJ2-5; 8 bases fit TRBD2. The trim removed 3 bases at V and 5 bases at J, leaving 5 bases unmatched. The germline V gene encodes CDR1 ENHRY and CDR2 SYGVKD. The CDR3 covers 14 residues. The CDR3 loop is CAISEGREVETQYF. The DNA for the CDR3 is TGTGCCATCAGTGAAGGGCGGGAGGTGGAGACCCAGTACTTC.

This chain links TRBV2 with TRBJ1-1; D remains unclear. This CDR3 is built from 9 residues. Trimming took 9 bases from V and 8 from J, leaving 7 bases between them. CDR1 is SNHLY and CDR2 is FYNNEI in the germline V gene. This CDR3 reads CASGAEAFF. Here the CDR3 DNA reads TGTGCCAGTGGAGCGGAAGCTTTCTTT.

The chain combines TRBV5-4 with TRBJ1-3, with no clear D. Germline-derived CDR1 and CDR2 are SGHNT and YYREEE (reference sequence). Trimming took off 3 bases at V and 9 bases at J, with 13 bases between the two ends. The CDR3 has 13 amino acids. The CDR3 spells CASSSLREGTIYF. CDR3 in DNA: TGTGCCAGCAGCTCACTGCGGGAGGGCACCATATATTTT. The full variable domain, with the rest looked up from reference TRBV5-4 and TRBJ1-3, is ETGVTQSPTHLIKTRGQQVTLRCSSQSGHNTVSWYQQALGQGPQFIFQYYREEENGRGNFPPRFSGLQFPNYSSELNVNALELDDSALYLCASSSLREGTIYFGEGSWLTVV.

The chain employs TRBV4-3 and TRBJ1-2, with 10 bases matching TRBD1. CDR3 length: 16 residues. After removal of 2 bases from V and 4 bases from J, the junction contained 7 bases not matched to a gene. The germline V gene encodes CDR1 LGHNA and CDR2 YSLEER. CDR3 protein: CASSQSRTGGGYGYTF. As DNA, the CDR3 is TGCGCCAGCAGCCAATCAAGGACAGGGGGAGGCTATGGCTACACCTTC.

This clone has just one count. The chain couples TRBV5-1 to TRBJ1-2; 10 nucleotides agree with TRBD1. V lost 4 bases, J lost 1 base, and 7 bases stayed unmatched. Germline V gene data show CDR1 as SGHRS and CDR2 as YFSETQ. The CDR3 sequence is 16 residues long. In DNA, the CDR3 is TGCGCCAGCAGCCTGGGACAGGGGTTAGGTAACTATGGCTACACCTTC. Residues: CASSLGQGLGNYGYTF.

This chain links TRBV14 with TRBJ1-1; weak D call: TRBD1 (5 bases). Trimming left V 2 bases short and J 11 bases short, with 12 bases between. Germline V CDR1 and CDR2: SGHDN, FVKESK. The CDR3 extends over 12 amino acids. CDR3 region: CASSQQGFGAFF. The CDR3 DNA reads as TGTGCCAGCAGCCAACAGGGATTCGGGGCTTTCTTT. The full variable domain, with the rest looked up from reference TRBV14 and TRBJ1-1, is EAGVTQFPSHSVIEKGQTVTLRCDPISGHDNLYWYRRVMGKEIKFLLHFVKESKQDESGMPNNRFLAERTGGTYSTLKVQPAELEDSGVYFCASSQQGFGAFFGQGTRLTVV.

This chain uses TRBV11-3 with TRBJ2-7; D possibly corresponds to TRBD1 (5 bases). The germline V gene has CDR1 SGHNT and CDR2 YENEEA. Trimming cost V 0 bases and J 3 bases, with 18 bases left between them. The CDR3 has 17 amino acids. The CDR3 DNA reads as TGTGCCAGCAGCTTAGACACAGGTCGCCCCCACTACTACGAGCAGTACTTC. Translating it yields CASSLDTGRPHYYEQYF.

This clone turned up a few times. The CDR3 sequence: CASSIRQGTDEQFF. The CDR3 DNA is TGTGCCAGCAGCATTCGACAGGGGACCGATGAGCAGTTCTTC. The V call is TRBV21-1, the J call TRBJ2-1; the table names TRBD1, a call not compared with the DNA. TRBV21-1 is annotated as a pseudogene. The CDR3 sequence is 14 residues long.

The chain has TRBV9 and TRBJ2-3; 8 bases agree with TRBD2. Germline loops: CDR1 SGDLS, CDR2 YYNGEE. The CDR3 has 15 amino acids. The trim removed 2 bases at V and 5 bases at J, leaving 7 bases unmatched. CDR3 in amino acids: CASSVSSGRLDTQYF. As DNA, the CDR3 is TGTGCCAGCAGCGTCAGCAGCGGGAGATTAGATACGCAGTATTTT.

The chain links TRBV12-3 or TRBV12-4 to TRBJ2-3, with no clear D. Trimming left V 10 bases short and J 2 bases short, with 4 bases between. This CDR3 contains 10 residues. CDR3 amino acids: CAIFTDTQYF. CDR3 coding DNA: TGTGCCATCTTCACAGATACGCAGTATTTT.

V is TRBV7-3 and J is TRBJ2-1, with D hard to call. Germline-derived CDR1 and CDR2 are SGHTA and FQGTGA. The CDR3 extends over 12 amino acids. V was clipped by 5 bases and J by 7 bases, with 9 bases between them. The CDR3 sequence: CASSKPDNEQFF. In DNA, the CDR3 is TGTGCCAGCAGCAAACCCGATAATGAGCAGTTCTTC.

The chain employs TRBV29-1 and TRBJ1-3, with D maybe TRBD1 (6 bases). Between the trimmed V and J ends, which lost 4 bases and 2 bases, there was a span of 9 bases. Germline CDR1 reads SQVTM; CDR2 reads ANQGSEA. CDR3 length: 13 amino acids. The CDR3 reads CSVVGTPGNTIYF. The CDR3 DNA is TGCAGCGTTGTAGGGACACCTGGAAACACCATATATTTT.

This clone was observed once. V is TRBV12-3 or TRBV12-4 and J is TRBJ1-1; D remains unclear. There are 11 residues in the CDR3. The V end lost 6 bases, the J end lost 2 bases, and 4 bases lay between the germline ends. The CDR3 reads CASRVNTEAFF. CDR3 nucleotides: TGTGCCAGCAGGGTAAACACTGAAGCTTTCTTT.

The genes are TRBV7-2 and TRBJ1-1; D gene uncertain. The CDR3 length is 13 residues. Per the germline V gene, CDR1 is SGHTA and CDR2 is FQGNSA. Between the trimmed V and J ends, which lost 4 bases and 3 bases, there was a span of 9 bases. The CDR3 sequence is CASSYGVYTEAFF. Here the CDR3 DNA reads TGTGCCAGCAGCTACGGGGTTTACACTGAAGCTTTCTTT.

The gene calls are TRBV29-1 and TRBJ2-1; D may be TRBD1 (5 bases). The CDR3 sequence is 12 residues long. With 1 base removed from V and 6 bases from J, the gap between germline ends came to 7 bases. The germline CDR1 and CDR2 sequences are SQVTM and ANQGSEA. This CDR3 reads CSVEVQGNEQFF. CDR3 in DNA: TGCAGCGTTGAAGTTCAGGGCAATGAGCAGTTCTTC.

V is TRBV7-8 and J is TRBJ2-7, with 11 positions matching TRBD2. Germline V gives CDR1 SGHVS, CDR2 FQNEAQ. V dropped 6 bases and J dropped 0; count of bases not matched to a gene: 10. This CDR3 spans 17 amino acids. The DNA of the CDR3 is TGTGCCAGCAGTCTTGGGACTAGCGGTTCGAGCTCCTACGAGCAGTACTTC. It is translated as CASSLGTSGSSSYEQYF. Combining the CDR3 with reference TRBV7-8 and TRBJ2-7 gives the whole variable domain GAGVSQSPRYKVAKRGQDVALRCDPISGHVSLFWYQQALGQGPEFLTYFQNEAQLDKSGLPSDRFFAERPEGSVSTLKIQRTQQEDSAVYLCASSLGTSGSSSYEQYFGPGTRLTVT.

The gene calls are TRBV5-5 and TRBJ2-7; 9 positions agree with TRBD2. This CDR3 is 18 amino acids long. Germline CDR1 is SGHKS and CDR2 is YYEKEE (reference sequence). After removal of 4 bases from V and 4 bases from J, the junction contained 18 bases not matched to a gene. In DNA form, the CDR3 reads TGTGCCAGCAGCCGTCCGGGAGCGGGAGGAGGGGGGTTGTACGAGCAGTACTTC. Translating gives CASSRPGAGGGGLYEQYF.

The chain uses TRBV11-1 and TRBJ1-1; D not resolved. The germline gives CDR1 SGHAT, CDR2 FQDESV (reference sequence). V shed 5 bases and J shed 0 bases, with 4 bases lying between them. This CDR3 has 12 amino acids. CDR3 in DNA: TGTGCCAGCAGCCTAATGAACACTGAAGCTTTCTTT. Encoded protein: CASSLMNTEAFF.

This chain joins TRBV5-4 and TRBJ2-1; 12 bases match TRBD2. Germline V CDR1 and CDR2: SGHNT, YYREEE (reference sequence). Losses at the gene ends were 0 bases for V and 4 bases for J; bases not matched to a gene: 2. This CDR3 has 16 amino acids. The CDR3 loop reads CASSLGGLAGYNEQFF. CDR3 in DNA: TGTGCCAGCAGCTTGGGAGGACTAGCGGGGTACAATGAGCAGTTCTTC.

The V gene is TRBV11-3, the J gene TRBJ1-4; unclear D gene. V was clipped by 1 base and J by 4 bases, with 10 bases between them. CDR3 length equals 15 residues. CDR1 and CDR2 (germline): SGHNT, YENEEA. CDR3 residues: CASSLAHSRNEKLFF. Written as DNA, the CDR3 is TGTGCCAGCAGCTTAGCGCACAGTCGTAATGAAAAACTGTTTTTT.

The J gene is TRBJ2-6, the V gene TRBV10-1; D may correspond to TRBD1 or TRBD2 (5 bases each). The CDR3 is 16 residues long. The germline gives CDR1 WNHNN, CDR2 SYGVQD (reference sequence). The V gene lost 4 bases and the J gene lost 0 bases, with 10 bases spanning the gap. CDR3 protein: CASSGGESSGANVLTF. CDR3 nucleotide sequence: TGCGCCAGCAGTGGAGGGGAAAGCTCTGGGGCCAACGTCCTGACTTTC.

CDR3 coding DNA: TGTGCCAGCAGTTACCCAGGGGGTGGCTACACCTTC. It encodes CASSYPGGGYTF. This chain connects TRBV27 to TRBJ1-2; 7 bases match TRBD1. Germline CDR1 reads MNHEY; CDR2 reads SMNVEV (reference sequence). Losses at the gene ends were 4 bases for V and 7 bases for J; bases not matched to a gene: 3. The CDR3 runs to 12 residues.